This entry describes one T cell receptor beta chain. The method was immunoSEQ multiplex PCR; TCRdb's version includes in-frame clones alone and lacks a portion of them. The sample yields more than 60,000 clones, roughly 92% seen once. This entry is derived from a study of T cell changes during pregnancy in multiple sclerosis. This CDR3 spans 17 amino acids. CDR1 is SGHTA and CDR2 is FQGNSA in the germline V gene. Trimming cost V 0 bases and J 0 bases; bases outside gene matches: 2. The sample was peripheral blood, taken in the second trimester of pregnancy. This TCR came from a female donor with multiple sclerosis, enrolled in a pregnancy study. J is TRBJ2-1 and V is TRBV7-2; TRBD2 aligns across 10 bases. The CDR3 loop reads CASSLAPSGSSYNEQFF. CDR3 in DNA: TGTGCCAGCAGCTTAGCGCCTAGCGGGAGCTCCTACAATGAGCAGTTCTTC. Drawing the rest from reference TRBV7-2 and TRBJ2-1, the complete variable domain is GAGVSQSPSNKVTEKGKDVELRCDPISGHTALYWYRQSLGQGLEFLIYFQGNSAPDKSGLPSDRFSAERTGGSVSTLTIQRTQQEDSAVYLCASSLAPSGSSYNEQFFGPGTRLTVL.